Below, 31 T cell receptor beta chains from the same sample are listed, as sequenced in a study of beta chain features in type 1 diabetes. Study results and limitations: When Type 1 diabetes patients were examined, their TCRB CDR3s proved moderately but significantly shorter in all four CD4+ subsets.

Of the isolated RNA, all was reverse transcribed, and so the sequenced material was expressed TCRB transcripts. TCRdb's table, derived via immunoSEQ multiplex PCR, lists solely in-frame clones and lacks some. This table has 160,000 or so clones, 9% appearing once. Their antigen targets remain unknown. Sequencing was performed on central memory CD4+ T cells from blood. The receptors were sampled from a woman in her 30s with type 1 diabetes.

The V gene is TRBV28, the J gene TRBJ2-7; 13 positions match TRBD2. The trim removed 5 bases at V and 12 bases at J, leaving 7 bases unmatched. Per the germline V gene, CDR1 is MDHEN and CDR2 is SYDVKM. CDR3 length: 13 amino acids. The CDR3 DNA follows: TGTGCCAGCAGTCCGGGACTAGCGGGAAGGAGGTACTTC. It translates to CASSPGLAGRRYF.

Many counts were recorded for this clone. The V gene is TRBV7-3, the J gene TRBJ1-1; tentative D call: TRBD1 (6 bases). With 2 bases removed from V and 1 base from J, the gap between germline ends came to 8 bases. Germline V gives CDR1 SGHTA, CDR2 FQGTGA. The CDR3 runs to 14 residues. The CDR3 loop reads CASSLSGENTEAFF. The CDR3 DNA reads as TGTGCCAGCAGCTTATCAGGGGAGAACACTGAAGCTTTCTTT.

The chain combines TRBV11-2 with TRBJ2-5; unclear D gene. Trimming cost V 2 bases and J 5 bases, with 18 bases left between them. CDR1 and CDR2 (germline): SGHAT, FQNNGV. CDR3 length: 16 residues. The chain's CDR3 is CASSLMSFSAVETQYF. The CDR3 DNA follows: TGTGCCAGCAGCTTAATGTCGTTTTCGGCGGTGGAGACCCAGTACTTC.

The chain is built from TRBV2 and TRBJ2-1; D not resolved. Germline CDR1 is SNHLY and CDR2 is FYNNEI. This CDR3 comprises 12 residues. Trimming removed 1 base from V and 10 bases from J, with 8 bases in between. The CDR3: CASSEGRGEQFF. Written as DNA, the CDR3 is TGTGCCAGCAGTGAAGGCCGAGGCGAGCAGTTCTTC.

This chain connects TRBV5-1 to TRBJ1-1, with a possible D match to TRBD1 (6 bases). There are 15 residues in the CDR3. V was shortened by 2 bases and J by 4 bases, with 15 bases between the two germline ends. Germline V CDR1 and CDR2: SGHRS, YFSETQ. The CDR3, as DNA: TGCGCCAGCAGCTTTACGGGGGGCATCGGCACTGAAGCTTTCTTT. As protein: CASSFTGGIGTEAFF.

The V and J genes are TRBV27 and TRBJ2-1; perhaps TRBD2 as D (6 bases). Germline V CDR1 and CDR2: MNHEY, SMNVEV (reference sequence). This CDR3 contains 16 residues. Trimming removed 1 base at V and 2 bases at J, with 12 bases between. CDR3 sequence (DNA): TGTGCCAGCAGTTTATACCGCGGGGCAGCCTACAATGAGCAGTTCTTC. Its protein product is CASSLYRGAAYNEQFF.

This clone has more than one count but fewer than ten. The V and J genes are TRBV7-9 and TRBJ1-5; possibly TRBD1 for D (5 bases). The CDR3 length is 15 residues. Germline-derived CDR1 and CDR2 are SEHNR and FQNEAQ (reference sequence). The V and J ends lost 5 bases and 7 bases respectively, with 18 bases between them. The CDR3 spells CASSPQTGREQPQHF. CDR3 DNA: TGTGCCAGCAGCCCCCAAACGGGCAGGGAACAGCCCCAGCATTTT.

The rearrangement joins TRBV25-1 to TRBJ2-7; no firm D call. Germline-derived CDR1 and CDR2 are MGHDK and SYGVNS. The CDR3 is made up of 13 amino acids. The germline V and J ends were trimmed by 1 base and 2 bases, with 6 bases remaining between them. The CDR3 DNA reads TGTGCCAGCAGTGAATTCGGTGCCTACGAGCAGTACTTC. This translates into CASSEFGAYEQYF.

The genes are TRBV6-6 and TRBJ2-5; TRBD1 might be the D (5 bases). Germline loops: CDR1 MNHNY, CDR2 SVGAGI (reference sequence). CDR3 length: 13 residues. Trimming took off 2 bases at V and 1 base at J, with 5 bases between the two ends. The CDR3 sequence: CASSYDSQETQYF. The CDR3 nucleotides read TGTGCCAGCAGTTACGACAGCCAAGAGACCCAGTACTTC.

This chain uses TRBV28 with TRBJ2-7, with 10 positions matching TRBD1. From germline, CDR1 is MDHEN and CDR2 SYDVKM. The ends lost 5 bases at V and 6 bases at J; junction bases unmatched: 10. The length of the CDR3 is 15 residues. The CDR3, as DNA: TGTGCCAGCAGTCCAGGGGGACAGGGGACCCGCGAGCAGTACTTC. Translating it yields CASSPGGQGTREQYF.

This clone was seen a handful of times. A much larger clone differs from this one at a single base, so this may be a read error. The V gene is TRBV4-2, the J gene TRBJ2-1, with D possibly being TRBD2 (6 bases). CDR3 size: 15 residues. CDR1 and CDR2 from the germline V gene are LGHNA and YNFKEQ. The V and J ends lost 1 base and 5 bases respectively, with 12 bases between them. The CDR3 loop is CASSQGWGGNNEQFF. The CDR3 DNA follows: TGTGCCAGCAGCCAAGGGTGGGGCGGGAACAATGAGCAGTTCTTC.

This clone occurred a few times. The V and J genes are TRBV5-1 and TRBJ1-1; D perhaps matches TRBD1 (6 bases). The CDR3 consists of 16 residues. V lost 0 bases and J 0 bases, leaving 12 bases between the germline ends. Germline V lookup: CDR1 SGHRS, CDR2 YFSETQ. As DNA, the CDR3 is TGCGCCAGCAGCTTGGCCGTGGGACACCTGAACACTGAAGCTTTCTTT. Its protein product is CASSLAVGHLNTEAFF.

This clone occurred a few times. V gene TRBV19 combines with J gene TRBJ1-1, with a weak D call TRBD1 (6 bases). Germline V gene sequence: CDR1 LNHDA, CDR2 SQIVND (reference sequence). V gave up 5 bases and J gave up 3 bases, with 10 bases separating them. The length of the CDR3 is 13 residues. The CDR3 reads CASSSRGHTEAFF. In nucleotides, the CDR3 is TGTGCCAGTAGTTCCAGGGGACACACTGAAGCTTTCTTT.

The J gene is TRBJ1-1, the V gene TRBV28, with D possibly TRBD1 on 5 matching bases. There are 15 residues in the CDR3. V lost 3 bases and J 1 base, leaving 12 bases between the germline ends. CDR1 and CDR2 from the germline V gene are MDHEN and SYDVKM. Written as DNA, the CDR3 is TGTGCCAGCAGTTTTCAGGGAAGTGGGAACACTGAAGCTTTCTTT. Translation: CASSFQGSGNTEAFF.

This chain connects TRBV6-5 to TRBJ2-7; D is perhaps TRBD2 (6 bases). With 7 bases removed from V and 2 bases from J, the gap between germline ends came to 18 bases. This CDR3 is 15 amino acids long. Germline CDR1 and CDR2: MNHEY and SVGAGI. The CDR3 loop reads CASTPRGESTYEQYF. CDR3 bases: TGTGCCAGCACCCCACGCGGGGAGAGTACCTACGAGCAGTACTTC.

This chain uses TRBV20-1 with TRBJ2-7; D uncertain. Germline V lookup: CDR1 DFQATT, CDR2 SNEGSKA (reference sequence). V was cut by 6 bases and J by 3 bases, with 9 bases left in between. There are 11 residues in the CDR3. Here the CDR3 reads CSAERSYEQYF. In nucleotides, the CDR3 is TGCAGTGCGGAACGGAGCTACGAGCAGTACTTC.

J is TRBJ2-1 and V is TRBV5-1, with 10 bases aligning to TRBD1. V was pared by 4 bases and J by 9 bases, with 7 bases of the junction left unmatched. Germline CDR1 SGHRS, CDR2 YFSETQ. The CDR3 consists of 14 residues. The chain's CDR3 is CASSILTGGSEQFF. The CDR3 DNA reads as TGCGCCAGCAGCATATTGACAGGGGGCAGTGAGCAGTTCTTC.

CDR3 sequence reads: CASSEGQGMEKLFF. The CDR3 region has the DNA TGCGCCAGCAGCGAAGGACAGGGGATGGAAAAACTGTTTTTT. The V gene is TRBV5-1, the J gene TRBJ1-4, with 9 bases lining up with TRBD1. The CDR3 has 14 residues. The trim removed 4 bases at V and 8 bases at J, leaving 6 bases unmatched. Germline V lookup: CDR1 SGHRS, CDR2 YFSETQ.

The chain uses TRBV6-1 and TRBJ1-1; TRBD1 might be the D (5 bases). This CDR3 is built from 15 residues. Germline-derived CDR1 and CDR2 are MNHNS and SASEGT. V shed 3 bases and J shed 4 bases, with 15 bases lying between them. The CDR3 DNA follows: TGTGCCAGCAGTGATCAGGGTTCCTTGGGCACTGAAGCTTTCTTT. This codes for CASSDQGSLGTEAFF.

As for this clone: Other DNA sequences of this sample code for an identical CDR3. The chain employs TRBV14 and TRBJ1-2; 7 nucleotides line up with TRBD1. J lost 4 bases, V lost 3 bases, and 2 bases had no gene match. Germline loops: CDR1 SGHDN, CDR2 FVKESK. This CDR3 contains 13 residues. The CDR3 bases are TGTGCCAGCAGCCAGGGACAGATCTATGGCTACACCTTC. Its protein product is CASSQGQIYGYTF.

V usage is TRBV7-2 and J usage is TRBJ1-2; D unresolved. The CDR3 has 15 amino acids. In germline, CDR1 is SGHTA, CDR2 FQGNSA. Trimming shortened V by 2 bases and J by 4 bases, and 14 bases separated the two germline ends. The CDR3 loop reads CASSLSSEVFYGYTF. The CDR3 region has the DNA TGTGCCAGCAGCTTAAGTTCCGAGGTCTTCTATGGCTACACCTTC.

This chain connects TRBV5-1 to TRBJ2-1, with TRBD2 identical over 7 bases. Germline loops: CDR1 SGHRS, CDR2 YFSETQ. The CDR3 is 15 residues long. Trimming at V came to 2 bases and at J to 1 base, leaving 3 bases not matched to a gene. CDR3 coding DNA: TGCGCCAGCAGCTTAGCGGGAAAGTCCTACAATGAGCAGTTCTTC. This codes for CASSLAGKSYNEQFF.

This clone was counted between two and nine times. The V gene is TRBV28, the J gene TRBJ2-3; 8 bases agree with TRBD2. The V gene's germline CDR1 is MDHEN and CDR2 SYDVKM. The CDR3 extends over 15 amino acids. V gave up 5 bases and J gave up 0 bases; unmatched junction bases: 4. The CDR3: CASSLRLASTDTQYF. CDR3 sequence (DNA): TGTGCCAGCAGTCTTCGACTAGCGAGCACAGATACGCAGTATTTT.

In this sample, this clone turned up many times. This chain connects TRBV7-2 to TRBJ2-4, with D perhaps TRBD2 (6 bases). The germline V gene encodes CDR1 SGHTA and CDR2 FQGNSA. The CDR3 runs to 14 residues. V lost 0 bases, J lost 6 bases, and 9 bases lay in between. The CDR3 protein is CASSLAPGGNIQYF. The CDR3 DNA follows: TGTGCCAGCAGCTTAGCGCCCGGGGGAAACATTCAGTACTTC.

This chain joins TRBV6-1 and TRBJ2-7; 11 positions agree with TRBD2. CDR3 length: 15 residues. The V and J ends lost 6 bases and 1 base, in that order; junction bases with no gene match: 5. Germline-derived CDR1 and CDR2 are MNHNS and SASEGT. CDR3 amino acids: CASRGLAGGSYEQYF. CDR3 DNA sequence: TGTGCCAGCAGAGGATTAGCGGGAGGGTCCTACGAGCAGTACTTC.

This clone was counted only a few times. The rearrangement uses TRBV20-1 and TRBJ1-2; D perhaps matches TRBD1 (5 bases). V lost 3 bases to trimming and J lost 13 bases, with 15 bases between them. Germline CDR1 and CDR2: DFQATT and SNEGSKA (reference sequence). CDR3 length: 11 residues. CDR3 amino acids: CSARGGRDATF. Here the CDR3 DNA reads TGCAGTGCTAGGGGGGGTCGGGACGCCACCTTC.

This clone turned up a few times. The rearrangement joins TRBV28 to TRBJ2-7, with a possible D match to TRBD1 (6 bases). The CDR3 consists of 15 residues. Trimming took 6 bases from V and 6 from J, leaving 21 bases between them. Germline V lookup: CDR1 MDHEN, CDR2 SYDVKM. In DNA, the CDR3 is TGTGCCAGCAGACTCGGGTACTTTGACAGGCCCGAGCAGTACTTC. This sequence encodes CASRLGYFDRPEQYF.

CDR3 region: CASSLRVANEQFF. CDR3 nucleotides: TGTGCCAGCAGCTTGCGGGTTGCCAATGAGCAGTTCTTC. V and J are TRBV7-8 and TRBJ2-1; a weak D match, TRBD2 (5 bases). The CDR3 has 13 amino acids. In germline, CDR1 is SGHVS, CDR2 FQNEAQ. The V gene lost 3 bases and the J gene lost 6 bases, with 9 bases spanning the gap.

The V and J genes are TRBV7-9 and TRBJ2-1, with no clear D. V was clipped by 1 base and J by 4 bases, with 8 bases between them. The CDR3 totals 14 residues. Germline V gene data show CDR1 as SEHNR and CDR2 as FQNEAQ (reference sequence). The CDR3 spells CASSLEAFYNEQFF. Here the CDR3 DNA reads TGTGCCAGCAGCTTAGAAGCTTTTTACAATGAGCAGTTCTTC.

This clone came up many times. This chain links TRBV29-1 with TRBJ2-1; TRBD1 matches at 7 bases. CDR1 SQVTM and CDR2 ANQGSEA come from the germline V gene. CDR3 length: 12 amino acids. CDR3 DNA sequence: TGCAGAGCCGGGACAGAAGTCAATGAGCAGTTCTTC. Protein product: CRAGTEVNEQFF.

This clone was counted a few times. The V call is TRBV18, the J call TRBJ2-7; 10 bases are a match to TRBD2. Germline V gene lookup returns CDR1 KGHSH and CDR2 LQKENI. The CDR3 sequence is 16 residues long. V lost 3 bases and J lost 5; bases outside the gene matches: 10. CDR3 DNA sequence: TGTGCCAGCTCACCGGCTAGCGGGAGCCTCCGGGACGAGCAGTACTTC. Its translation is CASSPASGSLRDEQYF.